The clone carrying this T cell receptor beta chain showed up many times. The antigen remains unidentified. Using its own MiXCR run on the 5' RACE reads, TCRdb lists one record per CDR3 protein. Of 30,000 to 40,000 distinct CDR3 sequences detected, under 7% appear once; the ten largest clones hold about a fifth. The data are from a study of early T cells in non-severe SARS-CoV-2 infection. General study results and limits: Lookups in VDJdb leaned toward anti-spike CD8 responses and missed private and CD4 specificities.

The V gene end was trimmed by 6 bases and the J gene end by 3 bases; junction bases not matched to a gene: 5. Germline CDR1 reads SNHLY; CDR2 reads FYNNEI. The length of the CDR3 is 14 residues. This rearrangement joins TRBV2 to TRBJ1-2; TRBD1 matches 9 bases. The material sequenced was whole blood. The TCR was taken from an adult who was a healthcare worker with PCR-confirmed SARS-CoV-2 infection or an uninfected control (not recorded which). CDR3 sequence: CASRQGAMDYGYTF. DNA of the CDR3: TGTGCCAGCAGACAGGGGGCGATGGACTATGGCTACACCTTC.